This T cell receptor beta chain was captured by sequencing in a study of blood T cell repertoires in COVID-19. Study background: Samples representing acute and convalescent COVID-19 were sourced from the United States, Italy and Spain. From T cells, B-cell-depleted T cells, or PBMCs came the material, which was cDNA or gDNA.

V was trimmed by 3 bases and J by 6 bases, leaving 15 bases between them. The length of the CDR3 is 15 residues. CDR1 MDHEN and CDR2 SYDVKM come from the germline V gene. Per the study methods: Reference gene primer amplification yielded estimated nucleated cell counts. Some clones are missing from TCRdb's copy, which holds only in-frame ones; the method was immunoSEQ multiplex PCR. From that table come the V and J calls and clone size; the DNA was used to work out D and trimming. The data show 380,000 or so clones, roughly 77% seen once. Sequenced: peripheral blood. The chain joins TRBV28 to TRBJ1-5; D is unclear. This TCR was sampled from a human donor with acute or convalescent COVID-19. The donor label of this sample is uncertain. This CDR3 is CASSLGPGIGQPQHF. CDR3 sequence (DNA): TGTGCCAGCAGTTTGGGTCCGGGGATAGGTCAGCCCCAGCATTTT.